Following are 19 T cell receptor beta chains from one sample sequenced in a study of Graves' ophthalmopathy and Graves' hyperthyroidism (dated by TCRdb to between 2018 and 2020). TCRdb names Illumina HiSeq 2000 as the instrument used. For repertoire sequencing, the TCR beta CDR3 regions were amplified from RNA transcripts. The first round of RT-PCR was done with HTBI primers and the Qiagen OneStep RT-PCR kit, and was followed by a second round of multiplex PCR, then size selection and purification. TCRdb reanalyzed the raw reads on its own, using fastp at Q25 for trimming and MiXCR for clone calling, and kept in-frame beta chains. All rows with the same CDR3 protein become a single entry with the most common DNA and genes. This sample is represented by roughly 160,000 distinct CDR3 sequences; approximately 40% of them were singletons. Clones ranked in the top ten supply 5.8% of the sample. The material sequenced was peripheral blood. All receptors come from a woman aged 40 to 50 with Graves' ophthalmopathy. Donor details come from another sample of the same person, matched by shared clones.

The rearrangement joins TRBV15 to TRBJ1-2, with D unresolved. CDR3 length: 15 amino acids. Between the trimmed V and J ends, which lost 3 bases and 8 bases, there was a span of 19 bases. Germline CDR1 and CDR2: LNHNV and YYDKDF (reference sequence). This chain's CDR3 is CATSSRGPSQRGYTF. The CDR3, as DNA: TGTGCCACCAGCAGCCGAGGACCCAGCCAGCGCGGCTACACCTTC.

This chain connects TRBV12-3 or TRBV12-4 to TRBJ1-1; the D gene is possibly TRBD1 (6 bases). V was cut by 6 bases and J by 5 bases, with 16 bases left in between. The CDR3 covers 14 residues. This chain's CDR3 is CASSPPGAGTEAFF. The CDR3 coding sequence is TGTGCCAGCAGCCCCCCAGGGGCAGGGACTGAAGCTTTCTTT.

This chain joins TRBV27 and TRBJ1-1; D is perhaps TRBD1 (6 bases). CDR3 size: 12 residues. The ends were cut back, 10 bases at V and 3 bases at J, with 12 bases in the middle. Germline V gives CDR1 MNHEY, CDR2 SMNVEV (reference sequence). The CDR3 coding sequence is TGTGCCATCCCGAACAGGGACACTGAAGCTTTCTTT. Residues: CAIPNRDTEAFF.

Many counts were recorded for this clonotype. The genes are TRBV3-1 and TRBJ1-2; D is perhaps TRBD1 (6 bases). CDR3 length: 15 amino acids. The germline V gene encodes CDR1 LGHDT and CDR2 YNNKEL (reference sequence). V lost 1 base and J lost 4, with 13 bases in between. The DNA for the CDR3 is TGTGCCAGCAGCCAAGTGCTGGGGGACATCTATGGCTACACCTTC. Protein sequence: CASSQVLGDIYGYTF.

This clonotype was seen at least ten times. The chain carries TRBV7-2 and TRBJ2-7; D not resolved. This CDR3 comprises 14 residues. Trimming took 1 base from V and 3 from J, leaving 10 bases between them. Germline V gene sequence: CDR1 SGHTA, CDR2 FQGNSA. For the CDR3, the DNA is TGTGCCAGCAGCTTAGTTTCTACAGACTACGAGCAGTACTTC. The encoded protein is CASSLVSTDYEQYF.

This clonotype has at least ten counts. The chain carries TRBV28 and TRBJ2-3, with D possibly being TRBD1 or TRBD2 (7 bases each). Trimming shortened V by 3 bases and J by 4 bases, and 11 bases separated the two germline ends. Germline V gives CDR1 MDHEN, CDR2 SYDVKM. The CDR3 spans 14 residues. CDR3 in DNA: TGTGCCAGCAGTTTGACAGGGAGGGCAGATACGCAGTATTTT. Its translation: CASSLTGRADTQYF.

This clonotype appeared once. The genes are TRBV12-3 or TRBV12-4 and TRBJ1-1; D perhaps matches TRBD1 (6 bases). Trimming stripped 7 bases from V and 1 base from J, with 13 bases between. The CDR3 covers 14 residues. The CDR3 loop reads CASKLGQTNTEAFF. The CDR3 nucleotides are TGTGCCAGCAAATTAGGACAGACGAACACTGAAGCTTTCTTT.

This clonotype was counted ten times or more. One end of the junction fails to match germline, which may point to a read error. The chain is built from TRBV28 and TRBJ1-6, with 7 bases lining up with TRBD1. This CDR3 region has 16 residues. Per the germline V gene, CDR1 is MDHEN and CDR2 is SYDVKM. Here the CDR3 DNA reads TGTGCCAGCAGTTTGGGACAGCTTTCCTTTAATTCACCCCTCCACTTT. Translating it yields CASSLGQLSFNSPLHF.

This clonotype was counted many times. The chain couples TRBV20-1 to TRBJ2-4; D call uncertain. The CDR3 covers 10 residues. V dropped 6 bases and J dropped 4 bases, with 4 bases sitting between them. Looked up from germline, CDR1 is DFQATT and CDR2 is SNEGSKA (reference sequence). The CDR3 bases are TGCAGTGCCCTGAAAAACATTCAGTACTTC. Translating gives CSALKNIQYF.

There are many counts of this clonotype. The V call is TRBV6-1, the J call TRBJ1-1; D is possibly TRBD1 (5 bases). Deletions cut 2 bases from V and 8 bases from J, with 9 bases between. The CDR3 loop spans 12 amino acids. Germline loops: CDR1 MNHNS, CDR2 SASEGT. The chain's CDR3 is CASSEPGREAFF. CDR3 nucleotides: TGTGCCAGCAGTGAACCGGGGCGAGAAGCTTTCTTT.

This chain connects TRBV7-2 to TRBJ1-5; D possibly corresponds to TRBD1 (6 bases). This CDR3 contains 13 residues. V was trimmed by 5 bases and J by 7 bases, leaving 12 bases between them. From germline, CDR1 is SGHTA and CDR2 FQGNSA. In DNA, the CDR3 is TGTGCCAGCAGCGTAGACAGGTCCCAGCCCCAGCATTTT. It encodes CASSVDRSQPQHF.

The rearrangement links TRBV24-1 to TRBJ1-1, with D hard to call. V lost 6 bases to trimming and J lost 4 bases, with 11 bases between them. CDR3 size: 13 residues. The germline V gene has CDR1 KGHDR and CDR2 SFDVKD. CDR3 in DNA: TGTGCCACCAGTTTCCCAGGCTCCACTGAAGCTTTCTTT. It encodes CATSFPGSTEAFF.

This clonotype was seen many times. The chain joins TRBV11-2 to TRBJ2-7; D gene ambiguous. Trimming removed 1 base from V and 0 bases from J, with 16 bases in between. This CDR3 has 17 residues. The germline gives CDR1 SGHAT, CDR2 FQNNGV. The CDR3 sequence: CASSLVLTRPSSYEQYF. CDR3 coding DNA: TGTGCCAGCAGCTTAGTCCTTACAAGGCCCAGCTCCTACGAGCAGTACTTC.

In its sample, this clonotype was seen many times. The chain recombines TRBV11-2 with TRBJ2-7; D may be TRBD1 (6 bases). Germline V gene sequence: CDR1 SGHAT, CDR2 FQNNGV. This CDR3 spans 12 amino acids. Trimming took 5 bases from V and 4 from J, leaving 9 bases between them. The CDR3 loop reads CASSIQGYEQYF. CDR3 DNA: TGTGCCAGCAGCATCCAGGGGTACGAGCAGTACTTC.

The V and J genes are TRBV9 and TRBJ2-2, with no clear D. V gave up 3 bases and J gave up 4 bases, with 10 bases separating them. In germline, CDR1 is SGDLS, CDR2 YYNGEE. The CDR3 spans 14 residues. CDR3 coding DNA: TGTGCCAGCAGCGCGGGTCACAGCACCGGGGAGCTGTTTTTT. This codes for CASSAGHSTGELFF.

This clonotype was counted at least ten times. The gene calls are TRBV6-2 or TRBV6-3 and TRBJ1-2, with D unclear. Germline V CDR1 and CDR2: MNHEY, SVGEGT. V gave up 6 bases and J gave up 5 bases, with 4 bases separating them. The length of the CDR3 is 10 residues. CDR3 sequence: CASSQYGYTF. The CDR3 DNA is TGTGCCAGCAGCCAGTATGGCTACACCTTC.

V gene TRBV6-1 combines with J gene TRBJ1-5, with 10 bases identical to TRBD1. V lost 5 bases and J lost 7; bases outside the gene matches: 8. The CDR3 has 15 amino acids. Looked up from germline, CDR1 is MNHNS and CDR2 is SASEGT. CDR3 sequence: CASSPRDRGEQPQHF. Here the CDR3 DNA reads TGTGCCAGCAGTCCCCGGGACAGGGGAGAACAGCCCCAGCATTTT.

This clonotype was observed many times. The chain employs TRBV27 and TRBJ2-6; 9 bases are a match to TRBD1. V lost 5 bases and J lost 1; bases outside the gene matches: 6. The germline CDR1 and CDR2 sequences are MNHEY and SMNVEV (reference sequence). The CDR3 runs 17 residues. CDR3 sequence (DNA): TGTGCCAGCAGTACGGACAGGGGCGCATCTGGGGCCAACGTCCTGACTTTC. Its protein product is CASSTDRGASGANVLTF.

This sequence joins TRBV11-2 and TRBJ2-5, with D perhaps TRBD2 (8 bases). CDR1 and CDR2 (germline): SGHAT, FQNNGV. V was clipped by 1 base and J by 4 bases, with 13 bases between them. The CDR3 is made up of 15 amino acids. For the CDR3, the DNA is TGTGCCAGCAGCTTAGCAGGGGGACTAGGAGAGACCCAGTACTTC. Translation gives CASSLAGGLGETQYF.